This record covers a single T cell receptor beta chain. Measured with immunoSEQ multiplex PCR; TCRdb has only the in-frame clones, and not every one. The table lists roughly 220,000 clones, approximately 80% of them singletons. The sample originates from a study of blood T cell repertoires in COVID-19. The CDR3 has 13 amino acids. Trimming pared 3 bases from V and 6 bases from J, leaving 12 bases between. Germline CDR1 and CDR2: DFQATT and SNEGSKA (reference sequence). V is TRBV20-1 and J is TRBJ2-1; D may be TRBD1 (5 bases). Sequenced sample: PBMCs or T cells enriched from blood (not recorded which). The TCR comes from a man in his forties who had recovered from COVID-19. CDR3 region: CSASAGRGNEQFF. In DNA form, the CDR3 reads TGCAGTGCTAGTGCAGGAAGGGGCAATGAGCAGTTCTTC.